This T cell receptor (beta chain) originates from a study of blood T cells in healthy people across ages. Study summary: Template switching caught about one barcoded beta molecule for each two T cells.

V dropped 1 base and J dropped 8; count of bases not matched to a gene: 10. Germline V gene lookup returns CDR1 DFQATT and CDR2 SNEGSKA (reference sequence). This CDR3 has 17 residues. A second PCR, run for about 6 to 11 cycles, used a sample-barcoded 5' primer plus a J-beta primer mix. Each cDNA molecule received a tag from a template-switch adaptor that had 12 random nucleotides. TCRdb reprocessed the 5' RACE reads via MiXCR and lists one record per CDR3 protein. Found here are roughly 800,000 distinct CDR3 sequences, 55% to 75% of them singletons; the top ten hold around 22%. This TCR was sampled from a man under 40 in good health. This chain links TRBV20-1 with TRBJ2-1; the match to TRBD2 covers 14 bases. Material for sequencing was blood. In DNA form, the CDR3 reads TGCAGTGCTAGAGCACCCACTGGACTAGCGGGAGGCGATGAGCAGTTCTTC. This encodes CSARAPTGLAGGDEQFF.